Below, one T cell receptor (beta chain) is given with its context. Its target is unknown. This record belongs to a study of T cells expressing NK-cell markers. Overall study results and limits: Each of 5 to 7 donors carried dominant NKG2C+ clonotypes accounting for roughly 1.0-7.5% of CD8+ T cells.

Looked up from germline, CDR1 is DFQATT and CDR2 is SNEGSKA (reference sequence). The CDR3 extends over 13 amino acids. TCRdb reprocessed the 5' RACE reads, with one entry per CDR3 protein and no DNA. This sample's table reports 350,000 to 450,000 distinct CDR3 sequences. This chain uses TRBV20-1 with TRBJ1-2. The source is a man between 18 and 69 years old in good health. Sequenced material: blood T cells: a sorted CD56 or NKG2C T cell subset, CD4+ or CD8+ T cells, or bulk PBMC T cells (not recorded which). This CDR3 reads CSAILIRNYGYTF.